What follows are 23 T cell receptor beta chains derived from one specimen sequenced in a study of cytomegalovirus exposure and HLA in healthy donors. The PCR was carried out with 60 Vbeta primers and 13 Jbeta primers. Clones were read by immunoSEQ multiplex PCR, and TCRdb kept only the in-frame ones, dropping some. The sample records about 130,000 clones, approximately 80% being singletons. Source material: PBMCs. The receptors come from a man aged 25-45 years in good health and CMV-seronegative.

Details on this clone: Other DNA sequences of this sample code for an identical CDR3. The rearrangement uses TRBV5-1 and TRBJ2-7; 9 bases are shared with TRBD2. V shed 2 bases, J shed 0 bases, and the junction held 0 bases outside the gene matches. CDR1 is SGHRS, CDR2 YFSETQ, per germline. The CDR3 covers 14 residues. The CDR3 DNA is TGCGCCAGCAGCTTTAGCGGGAGCTCCTACGAGCAGTACTTC. Translated: CASSFSGSSYEQYF.

This chain links TRBV28 with TRBJ1-2, with D hard to call. Germline CDR1 is MDHEN and CDR2 is SYDVKM. This CDR3 spans 13 amino acids. The V gene lost 6 bases and the J gene lost 4 bases, with 12 bases spanning the gap. The CDR3 is CASRHLESYGYTF. The CDR3 DNA reads TGTGCCAGCAGACACCTGGAGAGCTATGGCTACACCTTC.

This chain joins TRBV4-3 and TRBJ2-1; 10 positions agree with TRBD2. The V segment lost 2 bases and the J segment 4 bases; nucleotides outside the gene matches: 5. From germline, CDR1 is LGHNA and CDR2 YSLEER. The CDR3 is 16 residues long. The CDR3 DNA reads TGCGCCAGCAGCCAATTACTAGCGGGACCTTACAATGAGCAGTTCTTC. This translates into CASSQLLAGPYNEQFF.

The chain combines TRBV29-1 with TRBJ1-4, with 11 bases that match TRBD1. The length of the CDR3 is 14 residues. The ends lost 6 bases at V and 6 bases at J; junction bases unmatched: 6. Germline V gene lookup returns CDR1 SQVTM and CDR2 ANQGSEA. CDR3 DNA: TGCAGCGTGGACAGGGGGCTTGGGGATGAAAAACTGTTTTTT. This codes for CSVDRGLGDEKLFF.

The rearrangement links TRBV18 to TRBJ1-4; D may be TRBD1 (6 bases). Trimming pared 4 bases from V and 7 bases from J, leaving 13 bases between. The CDR3 length is 14 residues. Germline CDR1 and CDR2: KGHSH and LQKENI. The CDR3 loop reads CASSLWDKGEKLFF. CDR3 sequence (DNA): TGTGCCAGCTCACTCTGGGACAAGGGTGAAAAACTGTTTTTT. Combining the CDR3 with reference TRBV18 and TRBJ1-4 gives the whole variable domain NAGVMQNPRHLVRRRGQEARLRCSPMKGHSHVYWYRQLPEEGLKFMVYLQKENIIDESGMPKERFSAEFPKEGPSILRIQQVVRGDSAAYFCASSLWDKGEKLFFGSGTQLSVL.

The CDR3 DNA reads TGTGCCAGCAGTTTTATTGGCTCGTGGGACAGGGTAGGAGATACGCAGTATTTT. As protein: CASSFIGSWDRVGDTQYF. The rearrangement links TRBV28 to TRBJ2-3; TRBD1 aligns across 9 bases. The CDR3 runs 18 residues. The germline CDR1 and CDR2 sequences are MDHEN and SYDVKM. V lost 3 bases and J lost 5; bases outside the gene matches: 15.

For this clone: At one end, the junction sequence differs from germline, possibly due to a read error. The genes are TRBV30 and TRBJ2-3; D unresolved. Germline values: CDR1 GTSNPN, CDR2 SVGIG (reference sequence). This CDR3 comprises 11 residues. The CDR3 protein is CAWGYTDAQYF. Here the CDR3 DNA reads TGTGCCTGGGGTTACACAGATGCGCAGTATTTT.

This clone was picked up a small number of times. The V call is TRBV5-6, the J call TRBJ2-3, with D possibly matching TRBD2 (5 bases). The germline V and J ends were trimmed by 2 bases and 0 bases, with 13 bases remaining between them. There are 16 residues in the CDR3. The germline gives CDR1 SGHDT, CDR2 YYEEEE. The CDR3 loop is CASSLFERTSTDTQYF. The CDR3 DNA follows: TGTGCCAGCAGCTTATTTGAGCGGACTAGCACAGATACGCAGTATTTT. Complete variable domain (other parts from reference TRBV5-6 and TRBJ2-3): DAGVTQSPTHLIKTRGQQVTLRCSPKSGHDTVSWYQQALGQGPQFIFQYYEEEERQRGNFPDRFSGHQFPNYSSELNVNALLLGDSALYLCASSLFERTSTDTQYFGPGTRLTVL.

This clone was observed a single time. The rearrangement joins TRBV28 to TRBJ2-7, with 9 positions matching TRBD2. CDR3 size: 15 residues. In germline, CDR1 is MDHEN, CDR2 SYDVKM. The J segment lost 3 bases and the V segment lost 5 bases, leaving 8 bases of the junction unmatched. The CDR3 here is CASSPRAGGNYEQYF. The DNA of the CDR3 is TGTGCCAGCAGTCCTCGGGCGGGAGGGAACTACGAGCAGTACTTC.

This clone was counted a single time. The chain recombines TRBV2 with TRBJ2-1; 7 nucleotides agree with TRBD2. The CDR3 sequence is 14 residues long. With 8 bases clipped from V and 9 bases from J, the junction kept 13 bases outside the gene matches. The germline V gene has CDR1 SNHLY and CDR2 FYNNEI. CDR3 bases: TGTGCCAGCGAGAAGGGGAGGGCCCTTTCTGAGCAGTTCTTC. Amino acids: CASEKGRALSEQFF.

The chain links TRBV30 to TRBJ1-5, with D perhaps TRBD1 (5 bases). Between the trimmed V and J ends, which lost 3 bases and 8 bases, there was a span of 11 bases. CDR1 is GTSNPN and CDR2 is SVGIG in the germline V gene (reference sequence). This CDR3 has 12 residues. CDR3: CAWSVQGEPQHF. The CDR3 region has the DNA TGTGCCTGGAGCGTCCAAGGGGAGCCCCAGCATTTT.

The V call is TRBV2, the J call TRBJ2-7; D remains ambiguous. The CDR3 covers 11 residues. V lost 8 bases and J lost 5, with 10 bases in between. From germline, CDR1 is SNHLY and CDR2 FYNNEI. CDR3: CASSQTDEQYF. Here the CDR3 DNA reads TGTGCCAGCTCGCAGACTGACGAGCAGTACTTC. Full variable domain (missing parts from reference TRBV2 and TRBJ2-7): EPEVTQTPSHQVTQMGQEVILRCVPISNHLYFYWYRQILGQKVEFLVSFYNNEISEKSEIFDDQFSVERPDGSNFTLKIRSTKLEDSAMYFCASSQTDEQYFGPGTRLTVT.

The V gene is TRBV6-6, the J gene TRBJ2-2; TRBD2 agrees at 7 bases. V dropped 2 bases and J dropped 7; count of bases not matched to a gene: 4. This CDR3 is built from 14 residues. From germline, CDR1 is MNHNY and CDR2 SVGAGI (reference sequence). The DNA of the CDR3 is TGTGCCAGCAGTTACCGGGCTAGCGGCGGGGAGCTGTTTTTT. It encodes CASSYRASGGELFF.

CDR3 DNA sequence: TGTGCCAGCAGTTCTCGGACTAGCGGGAGTTGGAATGAGCAGTTCTTC. Residues: CASSSRTSGSWNEQFF. The chain recombines TRBV28 with TRBJ2-1; TRBD2 agrees at 13 bases. Germline V lookup: CDR1 MDHEN, CDR2 SYDVKM. Trimming took 4 bases from V and 7 from J; bases not matched to a gene: 7. CDR3 size: 16 residues.

V usage is TRBV4-1 and J usage is TRBJ1-6, with D maybe TRBD1 (5 bases). Per germline, CDR1 MGHRA and CDR2 YSYEKL. V lost 5 bases, J lost 1 base, and 9 bases lay in between. The CDR3 length is 15 residues. CDR3: CASSSGGSYNSPLHF. The CDR3 nucleotides read TGCGCCAGCAGCTCCGGGGGGTCCTATAATTCACCCCTCCACTTT.

V is TRBV28 and J is TRBJ2-3, with D perhaps matching TRBD2 (6 bases). With 4 bases removed from V and 5 bases from J, the gap between germline ends came to 22 bases. The CDR3 consists of 17 residues. Per germline, CDR1 MDHEN and CDR2 SYDVKM. Here the CDR3 DNA reads TGTGCCAGCAGTTCCCATTCCTCTGGAGGGCCCCAAGATACGCAGTATTTT. Its protein product is CASSSHSSGGPQDTQYF.

J is TRBJ2-1 and V is TRBV6-5; the match to TRBD2 covers 7 bases. The V segment lost 8 bases and the J segment 4 bases; nucleotides outside the gene matches: 8. Germline V gene sequence: CDR1 MNHEY, CDR2 SVGAGI. The CDR3 spans 14 residues. The CDR3 DNA follows: TGTGCCAGCCGTAGCGGGCTCTTTTACAATGAGCAGTTCTTC. It is translated as CASRSGLFYNEQFF.

The rearrangement uses TRBV7-9 and TRBJ2-7; TRBD1 is a possible D gene (7 bases). This CDR3 spans 17 amino acids. CDR1 is SEHNR and CDR2 is FQNEAQ in the germline V gene (reference sequence). Trimming removed 3 bases at V and 2 bases at J, with 20 bases between. The CDR3 is CASSLGDSTRGTYEQYF. The CDR3 DNA reads TGTGCCAGCAGCTTGGGGGACAGCACACGGGGGACCTACGAGCAGTACTTC.

The gene calls are TRBV18 and TRBJ2-2; 9 bases are a match to TRBD1. The CDR3 contains 15 residues. Germline values: CDR1 KGHSH, CDR2 LQKENI. The trim removed 5 bases at V and 3 bases at J, leaving 4 bases unmatched. Written as DNA, the CDR3 is TGTGCCAGCTCATTCGGACAGGGGTACACCGGGGAGCTGTTTTTT. It yields the protein CASSFGQGYTGELFF.

V and J are TRBV7-2 and TRBJ2-7; perhaps TRBD2 as D (6 bases). Germline CDR1 SGHTA, CDR2 FQGNSA. The CDR3 runs to 15 residues. V dropped 1 base and J dropped 6 bases, with 16 bases sitting between them. The CDR3 is CASSLGLAFEREQYF. CDR3 bases: TGTGCCAGCAGCTTAGGGCTAGCGTTTGAACGCGAGCAGTACTTC. The whole variable domain, remainder taken from reference TRBV7-2 and TRBJ2-7, is GAGVSQSPSNKVTEKGKDVELRCDPISGHTALYWYRQSLGQGLEFLIYFQGNSAPDKSGLPSDRFSAERTGGSVSTLTIQRTQQEDSAVYLCASSLGLAFEREQYFGPGTRLTVT.

The chain has TRBV5-4 and TRBJ1-2; D is unclear. Per the germline V gene, CDR1 is SGHNT and CDR2 is YYREEE (reference sequence). Trimming took off 0 bases at V and 2 bases at J, with 5 bases between the two ends. This CDR3 is 13 amino acids long. CDR3 nucleotide sequence: TGTGCCAGCAGCTTGGTCGGGAACTATGGCTACACCTTC. Translation: CASSLVGNYGYTF.

This chain's CDR3 is CASSQVVQFSEAFF. In DNA, the CDR3 is TGCGCCAGCAGCCAAGTTGTACAGTTTTCTGAAGCTTTCTTT. The chain uses TRBV4-1 and TRBJ1-1, with D unresolved. This CDR3 is built from 14 residues. Per germline, CDR1 MGHRA and CDR2 YSYEKL. Deletions cut 1 base from V and 6 bases from J, with 12 bases between.

The chain uses TRBV19 and TRBJ2-1, with 8 bases aligning to TRBD2. Germline V CDR1 and CDR2: LNHDA, SQIVND (reference sequence). V dropped 3 bases and J dropped 4; count of bases not matched to a gene: 8. The CDR3 is 16 amino acids. The CDR3 nucleotides are TGTGCCAGTAGTATGGGTATTAGCGGGATTTACAATGAGCAGTTCTTC. This codes for CASSMGISGIYNEQFF.